This T cell receptor (beta chain) derives from a study of blood T cell repertoires in COVID-19. Study in general: Both acute and convalescent COVID-19 samples were obtained from the United States, Italy and Spain.

The length of the CDR3 is 13 residues. CDR1 and CDR2 (germline): SGHNT, YYREEE (reference sequence). The V and J ends lost 0 bases and 9 bases respectively, with 12 bases between them. This clone was detected only once. Per the original methods: Nucleated cell counts were estimated from reference gene primer amplification. Assay: immunoSEQ multiplex PCR; the TCRdb copy retains only in-frame clones and omits some. D and trimming come from the DNA, and the V and J calls and clone size come from that table. Counted here are around 300,000 clones, approximately 90% occurring once; the ten biggest clones make up about 3%.

Sequenced material: peripheral blood. The chain recombines TRBV5-4 with TRBJ1-1; possibly TRBD1 for D (5 bases). The sequence came from a woman younger than 45 with active or convalescent COVID-19. DNA for the CDR3: TGTGCCAGCAGCTTGGATAGACAGAATAAAGCTTTCTTT. Translating gives CASSLDRQNKAFF.